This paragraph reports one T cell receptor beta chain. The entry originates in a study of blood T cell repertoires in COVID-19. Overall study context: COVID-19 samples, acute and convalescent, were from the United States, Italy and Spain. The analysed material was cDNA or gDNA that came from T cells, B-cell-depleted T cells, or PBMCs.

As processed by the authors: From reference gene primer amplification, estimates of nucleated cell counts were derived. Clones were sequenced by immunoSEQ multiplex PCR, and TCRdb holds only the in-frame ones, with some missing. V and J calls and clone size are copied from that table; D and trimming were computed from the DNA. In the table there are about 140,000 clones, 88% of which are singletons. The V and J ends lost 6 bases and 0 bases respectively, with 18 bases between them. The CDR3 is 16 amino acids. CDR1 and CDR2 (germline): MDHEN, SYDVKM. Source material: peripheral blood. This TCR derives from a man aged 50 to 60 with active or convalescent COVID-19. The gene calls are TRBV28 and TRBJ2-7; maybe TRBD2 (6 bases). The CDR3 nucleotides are TGTGCCAGCAGCTTTCGGCGGGGTTTCAGCTCCTACGAGCAGTACTTC. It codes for CASSFRRGFSSYEQYF.